This TCR beta chain was captured in a study of blood T cell repertoires in COVID-19. Study background: PBMCs, B-cell-depleted T cells, or T cells were the source of the cDNA or gDNA that made up the material.

The CDR3 runs 14 residues. Germline CDR1 and CDR2: KGHSH and LQKENI. Deletions cut 3 bases from V and 1 base from J, with 9 bases between. TCRdb's table, derived via immunoSEQ multiplex PCR, lists solely in-frame clones and lacks some. The data hold about 310,000 clones, with approximately 85% observed a single time. The clonotype comes from a man younger than 45 who had recovered from COVID-19. The chain has TRBV18 and TRBJ1-2, with D possibly being TRBD1 (6 bases). The source material was PBMCs or T cells enriched from blood (not recorded which). This CDR3 is CASSPRTDNYGYTF. The CDR3 nucleotides read TGTGCCAGCTCACCTCGGACAGATAACTATGGCTACACCTTC.